The present TCR beta chain was sequenced within a study of T cell responses to AZD1222 COVID-19 vaccine. This clone was seen a single time. Its antigen is not known. Sequencing was performed with immunoSEQ multiplex PCR; in TCRdb, only in-frame clones are kept and a portion is missing. This table holds around 99,000 clones, around 90% found once. V gave up 2 bases and J gave up 6 bases, with 13 bases separating them. This CDR3 region has 14 residues. Germline-derived CDR1 and CDR2 are SNHLY and FYNNEI. Findings and caveats of the study: Spike-specific TCR breadth and depth both grew after two AZD1222 doses. Dominant at 160-218 and 743-854, vaccine-associated CD4 TCRs also spanned spike.

J is TRBJ1-1 and V is TRBV2; D not certain. Sequenced here: peripheral blood, sampled on day 0 of AZD1222 vaccination. This clonotype was obtained from an adult in good health. CDR3 sequence reads: CASSESLGIAEAFF. Written as DNA, the CDR3 is TGTGCCAGCAGTGAAAGTTTGGGGATCGCTGAAGCTTTCTTT.